One sample yielded the 11 T cell receptor beta chains listed below, sequenced in a study of blood T cell repertoires in COVID-19. The table came from immunoSEQ multiplex PCR; TCRdb's copy has only in-frame clones and leaves some out. The sample has about 45,000 clones, around 83% seen once. Material for sequencing was peripheral blood. These receptors were obtained from an elderly woman with acute or convalescent COVID-19.

V gene TRBV27 combines with J gene TRBJ2-5; 11 bases are shared with TRBD2. V lost 6 bases to trimming and J lost 11 bases; unmatched junction nucleotides: 8. Germline CDR1 reads MNHEY; CDR2 reads SMNVEV (reference sequence). This CDR3 is built from 13 residues. Here the CDR3 reads CASSGTSGGPQYF. The CDR3 bases are TGTGCCAGCAGCGGGACTAGCGGAGGCCCTCAGTACTTC.

V gene TRBV14 combines with J gene TRBJ1-5, with 7 bases aligning to TRBD1. Germline trimming cut 0 bases from V and 7 bases from J; bases unmatched to any gene: 3. CDR1 and CDR2 (germline): SGHDN, FVKESK. The CDR3 contains 14 residues. In DNA, the CDR3 is TGTGCCAGCAGCCAAGAGACAGGGTCGCAGCCCCAGCATTTT. It specifies CASSQETGSQPQHF.

The rearrangement uses TRBV2 and TRBJ2-5; 10 nucleotides align to TRBD2. Germline V lookup: CDR1 SNHLY, CDR2 FYNNEI. CDR3 length equals 16 residues. The J segment lost 2 bases and the V segment lost 6 bases, leaving 9 bases of the junction unmatched. The CDR3 loop is CASRALSGGIQETQYF. The DNA for the CDR3 is TGTGCCAGCAGGGCCCTTAGCGGGGGGATACAAGAGACCCAGTACTTC.

The chain has TRBV5-1 and TRBJ1-4; D unclear. V was pared by 4 bases and J by 0 bases, with 7 bases between. The CDR3 extends over 14 amino acids. Germline values: CDR1 SGHRS, CDR2 YFSETQ. The CDR3 protein is CASSPFSTNEKLFF. The CDR3 coding sequence is TGCGCCAGCAGCCCGTTTTCAACTAATGAAAAACTGTTTTTT.

There are a few counts of this clone. V is TRBV19 and J is TRBJ1-4, with D hard to call. Germline CDR1 reads LNHDA; CDR2 reads SQIVND (reference sequence). V was trimmed by 5 bases and J by 4 bases, leaving 14 bases between them. The CDR3 extends over 15 amino acids. The CDR3 loop reads CASSDWYRNNEKLFF. In nucleotides, the CDR3 is TGTGCCAGTAGTGACTGGTATCGAAATAATGAAAAACTGTTTTTT.

CDR3 sequence: CASSQERRANTDTQYF. CDR3 in DNA: TGCGCCAGCAGCCAAGAACGGCGGGCGAACACAGATACGCAGTATTTT. The chain uses TRBV4-1 and TRBJ2-3; a weak D match, TRBD2 (5 bases). V was pared by 0 bases and J by 2 bases, with 12 bases between. Germline lookup yields CDR1 MGHRA and CDR2 YSYEKL. This CDR3 spans 16 amino acids.

Here the CDR3 DNA reads TGTGCCAGCTCAGCGCAGGTAGATCTTACTCAGCCCCAGCATTTT. This sequence encodes CASSAQVDLTQPQHF. The chain uses TRBV18 and TRBJ1-5; D remains unclear. Trimming cost V 5 bases and J 6 bases, with 17 bases left between them. Germline CDR1 reads KGHSH; CDR2 reads LQKENI. This CDR3 has 15 amino acids.

The rearrangement links TRBV5-1 to TRBJ2-3; 10 bases agree with TRBD2. Germline V CDR1 and CDR2: SGHRS, YFSETQ. V lost 4 bases and J lost 3; bases outside the gene matches: 8. CDR3 length: 16 amino acids. CDR3 protein: CASSPLIAGGTDTQYF. CDR3 nucleotide sequence: TGCGCCAGCAGCCCACTTATAGCGGGGGGTACAGATACGCAGTATTTT.

The V and J genes are TRBV11-2 and TRBJ1-3, with 7 positions matching TRBD1. Trimming cost V 5 bases and J 4 bases; bases outside gene matches: 8. This CDR3 comprises 15 residues. CDR1 and CDR2 from the germline V gene are SGHAT and FQNNGV. In DNA form, the CDR3 reads TGTGCCAGCAGCCCAAATTACAGGGGAGGAAACACCATATATTTT. Its translation is CASSPNYRGGNTIYF.

In its sample, this clone ranks as medium-sized. The chain combines TRBV19 with TRBJ2-7; 9 nucleotides line up with TRBD1. V gave up 8 bases and J gave up 7 bases; unmatched junction bases: 3. This CDR3 region has 11 residues. Germline CDR1 LNHDA, CDR2 SQIVND (reference sequence). The CDR3 loop is CASGQGREQYF. CDR3 DNA: TGTGCCAGTGGACAGGGGAGAGAGCAGTACTTC.

The chain recombines TRBV11-2 with TRBJ2-1, with 10 bases identical to TRBD2. The V and J ends lost 3 bases and 6 bases, in that order; junction bases with no gene match: 5. Germline values: CDR1 SGHAT, CDR2 FQNNGV. The CDR3 covers 15 residues. CDR3 region: CASSFQSGGGNEQFF. For the CDR3, the DNA is TGTGCCAGCAGCTTCCAAAGCGGGGGGGGCAATGAGCAGTTCTTC. Full variable domain (remainder filled in from reference TRBV11-2 and TRBJ2-1): EAGVAQSPRYKIIEKRQSVAFWCNPISGHATLYWYQQILGQGPKLLIQFQNNGVVDDSQLPKDRFSAERLKGVDSTLKIQPAKLEDSAVYLCASSFQSGGGNEQFFGPGTRLTVL.